A few counts support the clone carrying this T cell receptor (beta chain). No antigen is known for it. The data were obtained in a study of identical twins. Template switching added a universal primer binding site, and final cDNA carried unique molecular identifiers. Via MiXCR, TCRdb re-called the 5' RACE reads, giving one row per CDR3 protein. The table shows hundreds of thousands of distinct CDR3 sequences, with 21% occurring only once. Study-wide findings and caveats: Out-of-frame beta sequences exhibited a weaker degree of excess twin sharing.

Per the germline V gene, CDR1 is MNHEY and CDR2 is SMNVEV (reference sequence). CDR3 size: 14 residues. V lost 1 base and J 6 bases, leaving 11 bases between the germline ends. This sample was shared with a second study, whose subject was T cells expressing NK-cell markers. That source adds: Researchers got TCR beta repertoires out of sorted CD3+CD56+NKG2C+, CD3+CD56+NKG2C- and CD3+CD56-NKG2C+ T cells. One observes that, in a few donors, these clonotypes were also the leading ones within the CD3+CD56-NKG2C+ fraction.

The chain joins TRBV27 to TRBJ2-3; D remains ambiguous. This TCR came from a woman between 18 and 29 years old in good health. The material sequenced was PBMCs. The CDR3 loop reads CASSLFPGSDTQYF. CDR3 coding DNA: TGTGCCAGCAGTTTATTCCCGGGTTCGGATACGCAGTATTTT.